Below, 13 T cell receptor beta chains from the same sample are listed, as sequenced in a study of TIL therapy for anti-PD-1-resistant metastatic lung cancer. Time point: pre-treatment sample, taken before nivolumab and TIL therapy. The immunoSEQ assay was v3. Sequencing was performed with immunoSEQ multiplex PCR; in TCRdb, only in-frame clones are kept and a portion is missing. The sample consists of 20,000 or so clones, about four fifths of them appearing once. Here the sequenced sample was blood, taken at baseline. These receptors were collected from a person between 30 and 79 years old with non-small cell lung cancer.

The chain combines TRBV2 with TRBJ2-7; possible D gene TRBD1, 5 bases. CDR3 length: 13 amino acids. The germline V gene encodes CDR1 SNHLY and CDR2 FYNNEI. The V and J ends lost 6 bases and 2 bases respectively, with 11 bases between them. The CDR3 is CASSESRAYEQYF. Written as DNA, the CDR3 is TGTGCCAGCAGCGAATCCAGGGCCTACGAGCAGTACTTC.

Details on this clone: Compared with germline, one end of the junction differs, possibly owing to a read error. The same CDR3 arises from other DNA sequences in this sample as well. The J gene is TRBJ1-2, the V gene TRBV5-6; D not resolved. There are 14 residues in the CDR3. Germline V gene lookup returns CDR1 SGHDT and CDR2 YYEEEE. In DNA, the CDR3 is TGCGCCTCCCTCGCTGCGGGAAAGAACTATGGCTACACCTTC. Protein: CASLAAGKNYGYTF.

As for this clone: Other DNA sequences in the same sample also yield this CDR3. The rearrangement links TRBV7-2 to TRBJ2-2, with D maybe TRBD2 (7 bases). Germline CDR1 SGHTA, CDR2 FQGNSA. V lost 4 bases and J 5 bases, leaving 17 bases between the germline ends. CDR3 length equals 16 residues. The CDR3 region has the DNA TGTGCCAGCAGCTGGGGAGGGGGGGCGAGTACCGGGGAGCTGTTTTTT. This codes for CASSWGGGASTGELFF.

This chain connects TRBV28 to TRBJ2-6, with D possibly TRBD2 on 6 matching bases. The ends were cut back, 4 bases at V and 4 bases at J, with 26 bases in the middle. This CDR3 is built from 20 residues. Germline V gene data show CDR1 as MDHEN and CDR2 as SYDVKM. CDR3 sequence (DNA): TGTGCCAGCAGTTCACGTCCGACGTATGGGACTGCTAACGGGGCCAACGTCCTGACTTTC. Translating it yields CASSSRPTYGTANGANVLTF.

This chain joins TRBV28 and TRBJ1-1; D gene unclear. Germline CDR1 reads MDHEN; CDR2 reads SYDVKM. Trimming took off 5 bases at V and 1 base at J, with 11 bases between the two ends. CDR3 length: 14 residues. The DNA of the CDR3 is TGTGCCAGCAGTGTCCGGGCCCCGAACACTGAAGCTTTCTTT. It specifies CASSVRAPNTEAFF.

The chain links TRBV7-3 to TRBJ2-2; the D gene is possibly TRBD1 (5 bases). V lost 5 bases and J 5 bases, leaving 15 bases between the germline ends. Germline V gene sequence: CDR1 SGHTA, CDR2 FQGTGA. The CDR3 is made up of 15 amino acids. The DNA for the CDR3 is TGTGCCAGCAGCCGATCAATACAGGCAACCGGGGAGCTGTTTTTT. Residues: CASSRSIQATGELFF.

In nucleotides, the CDR3 is TGCAGCGCCGCCGGGACTAGCGGTCACAATGAGCAGTTCTTC. Translating it yields CSAAGTSGHNEQFF. The chain employs TRBV29-1 and TRBJ2-1; 11 bases align to TRBD2. J gave up 5 bases and V 7 bases, and 7 bases lay outside the gene matches. The V gene's germline CDR1 is SQVTM and CDR2 ANQGSEA. The CDR3 runs to 14 residues.

The chain links TRBV2 to TRBJ1-5, with D unclear. This CDR3 contains 12 residues. V gave up 6 bases and J gave up 5 bases, with 8 bases separating them. Germline loops: CDR1 SNHLY, CDR2 FYNNEI. The DNA of the CDR3 is TGTGCCAGCAGGGAGGGTTATCAGCCCCAGCATTTT. Translation: CASREGYQPQHF.

This clone occurred a few times. The chain is built from TRBV19 and TRBJ1-2; 7 nucleotides match TRBD1. Per the germline V gene, CDR1 is LNHDA and CDR2 is SQIVND (reference sequence). The J segment lost 5 bases and the V segment lost 5 bases, leaving 11 bases of the junction unmatched. This CDR3 has 15 residues. The CDR3 DNA reads TGTGCCAGTAGTCCCTCGGCGGGACAGCAATATGGCTACACCTTC. Its protein is CASSPSAGQQYGYTF. Supplemented by reference TRBV19 and TRBJ1-2, the full variable domain reads DGGITQSPKYLFRKEGQNVTLSCEQNLNHDAMYWYRQDPGQGLRLIYYSQIVNDFQKGDIAEGYSVSREKKESFPLTVTSAQKNPTAFYLCASSPSAGQQYGYTFGSGTRLTVV.

The chain links TRBV7-6 to TRBJ1-5; D possibly corresponds to TRBD1 (6 bases). There are 15 residues in the CDR3. V shed 6 bases and J shed 5 bases, with 17 bases lying between them. The germline V gene encodes CDR1 SGHVS and CDR2 FNYEAQ. CDR3 in DNA: TGTGCCAGCAGTTTCGACAGGCACGGGGATCAGCCCCAGCATTTT. This encodes CASSFDRHGDQPQHF.

This chain connects TRBV18 to TRBJ2-2; D possibly corresponds to TRBD2 (6 bases). The CDR3 is 16 amino acids. Germline assignment: CDR1 KGHSH and CDR2 LQKENI. V lost 0 bases and J lost 8, with 16 bases in between. CDR3 loop: CASSPPSAGGMGELFF. In DNA, the CDR3 is TGTGCCAGCTCACCACCCTCCGCCGGAGGGATGGGGGAGCTGTTTTTT.

The CDR3 reads CASSYNSRRGTEAFF. CDR3 in DNA: TGTGCCAGCAGTTACAATTCCCGACGTGGGACTGAAGCTTTCTTT. V is TRBV6-6 and J is TRBJ1-1, with D hard to call. V was cut by 2 bases and J by 5 bases, with 15 bases left in between. CDR3 length equals 15 residues. Germline assignment: CDR1 MNHNY and CDR2 SVGAGI (reference sequence).

There are a few counts of this clone. The V call is TRBV5-4, the J call TRBJ1-5; TRBD1 matches at 11 bases. This CDR3 contains 17 residues. With 0 bases clipped from V and 2 bases from J, the junction kept 4 bases outside the gene matches. Germline CDR1 SGHNT, CDR2 YYREEE (reference sequence). In nucleotides, the CDR3 is TGTGCCAGCAGCTTGGGGACAGGGGGCGGCGGCAATCAGCCCCAGCATTTT. Protein product: CASSLGTGGGGNQPQHF.